This is a list of T cell receptor beta chains from one sample in a study of cytomegalovirus exposure and HLA in healthy donors. The table came from immunoSEQ multiplex PCR; TCRdb's copy has only in-frame clones and leaves some out. The sample holds fewer than 85,000 clones, approximately 75% seen once. The sample taken for sequencing was PBMCs. The receptors come from a middle-aged woman in good health and CMV-seropositive. Both conserved end residues are trimmed from each CDR3.

V gene	J gene	CDR3 protein
TRBV11-2	TRBJ2-7	ASSVTDTRYEQY
TRBV19	TRBJ2-7	ASSIRGFVDEQY
TRBV7-8	TRBJ2-7	ASSLGGVGQVFYEQY
TRBV7-9	TRBJ2-5	ASSLIAPGTQY
TRBV11-2	TRBJ2-7	ASSYSDRPKQY
TRBV29-1	TRBJ2-3	SVGAGLGDTQY
TRBV4-1	TRBJ1-1	ASSQGRSRVGTEAF
TRBV5-1	TRBJ1-1	ASSLVGQGNTEAF
TRBV6-1	TRBJ2-3	ATGGPLSADTQY
TRBV19	TRBJ2-3	ASSMAVGATDTQY
TRBV27	TRBJ2-1	ATDEDSSYNEQF
TRBV29-1	TRBJ1-3	SVVGSRSGNTIY
TRBV4-2	TRBJ2-3	ASSRTGTDTQY
TRBV7-9	TRBJ1-4	ATGGEQGNNEKLF
TRBV9	TRBJ1-3	ASSHGGGSGNTIY
TRBV11-3	TRBJ2-3	ASSSSDTQY
TRBV6-5	TRBJ1-5	ASRMSGQGNQPQH
TRBV4-2	TRBJ2-4	ASSQAGGVGGYSKNIQY
TRBV10-1	TRBJ2-3	ARDSTDTQY
TRBV5-1	TRBJ1-2	ASSLDRGYGYT
TRBV6-6	TRBJ1-4	ASSREQRNEKLF
TRBV5-5	TRBJ1-2	ASTRGAVYGYT